This T cell receptor beta chain was retrieved from a study of low-dose radiotherapy and immunotherapy resistance in tumors. Looking at the study overall: Participants in Cohort 2 were given 1 Gy per fraction every two weeks, for 13 Gy over 26 weeks. Cyclophosphamide went in intravenously at 200 mg/m2 every two weeks, one day before radiation and immunotherapy.

This clonotype was observed many times. Alpha- and beta-chain coverage of first-strand cDNA came from TRAV- and TRBV-specific primers. TCRs underwent 15 to 25 PCR cycles of amplification with a constant-region primer and V-primer adapter. In TCRdb, the reads were re-called with MiXCR into one record per CDR3 protein. Among 30,000 or so distinct CDR3 sequences listed, 49% were seen once. Trimming at V came to 4 bases and at J to 2 bases, leaving 7 bases not matched to a gene. This CDR3 contains 16 residues. Germline lookup yields CDR1 SGHTA and CDR2 FQGNSA. The time point was: after trial treatment. Treatment here: LDRT plus nivolumab, ipilimumab, low-dose cyclophosphamide and aspirin (RACIN trial). As their treatment, donors received nivolumab, ipilimumab, aspirin, low-dose cyclophosphamide and low-dose radiotherapy. The patients who were eligible all carried advanced solid tumors that lacked tumor-infiltrating lymphocytes, meaning the tumors were TIL-negative.

V is TRBV7-2 and J is TRBJ2-3, with 9 bases lining up with TRBD2. Material: PBMCs, obtained after low-dose radiotherapy plus immunotherapy. The clonotype comes from a male donor with gallbladder cancer. CDR3 DNA: TGTGCCAGCAGCTCCAACGCGGGAGGGATCACAGATACGCAGTATTTT. Its protein product is CASSSNAGGITDTQYF.